This is a list of T cell receptor beta chains from one sample in a study of T cell changes during pregnancy in multiple sclerosis. Measured with immunoSEQ multiplex PCR; TCRdb has only the in-frame clones, and not every one. The table records around 60,000 clones, 89% of them present only once. Here the sequenced sample was peripheral blood, taken in the first trimester of pregnancy. Source of these receptors: a female donor with multiple sclerosis, enrolled in a pregnancy study. The CDR3 runs from the conserved cysteine through the conserved F or W. A D gene is named only where the DNA matches it firmly. Not all rows give a size; the values are once, few, many and, for expanded clones, a class.

clone_size	j_call	v_call	d_call	cdr3_aa	cdr3_nt
-	TRBJ2-5	TRBV6-6	-	CASSYWVSGGAETQYF	TGTGCCAGCAGTTACTGGGTGTCGGGCGGGGCAGAGACCCAGTACTTC
-	TRBJ1-4	TRBV27	-	CASSLPPHGFNEKLFF	TGTGCCAGCAGTTTACCGCCCCATGGCTTTAATGAAAAACTGTTTTTT
-	TRBJ2-1	TRBV11-1	TRBD2	CASSLDPSGSSYNEQFF	TGTGCCAGCAGCTTAGATCCTAGCGGGAGCTCCTACAATGAGCAGTTCTTC
-	TRBJ2-2	TRBV19	TRBD2	CASTTSGTNTGELFF	TGTGCCAGTACGACTAGCGGGACGAACACCGGGGAGCTGTTTTTT
once	TRBJ2-1	TRBV27	-	CATSEGHEQFF	TGTGCCACCTCCGAGGGTCATGAGCAGTTCTTC
-	TRBJ1-5	TRBV7-2	TRBD1	CASSLGTGMHQPQHF	TGTGCCAGCAGCTTAGGGACAGGAATGCATCAGCCCCAGCATTTT
-	TRBJ1-6	TRBV30	-	CAGVRGNKGSPLHF	TGTGCCGGAGTCAGGGGTAATAAAGGTTCACCCCTCCACTTT
-	TRBJ1-5	TRBV4-1	TRBD1	CASSQGDRRVDQPQHF	TGCGCCAGCAGCCAAGGGGACAGGAGAGTTGATCAGCCCCAGCATTTT
-	TRBJ1-5	TRBV30	TRBD1	CAWSVTTGRQPQHF	TGTGCCTGGAGTGTAACGACAGGGAGGCAGCCCCAGCATTTT
-	TRBJ2-7	TRBV6-1	TRBD2	CASSDGTSGSYEQYF	TGTGCCAGCAGCGATGGGACTAGCGGATCCTACGAGCAGTACTTC
-	TRBJ2-7	TRBV27	TRBD1	CASRAGQGAPLEQYF	TGTGCCAGCAGGGCTGGTCAGGGGGCGCCTCTCGAGCAGTACTTC
-	TRBJ1-4	TRBV15	TRBD1	CATSRDAGQGSFGNEKLFF	TGTGCCACCAGCAGAGATGCGGGACAGGGGAGCTTTGGTAATGAAAAACTGTTTTTT
-	TRBJ1-2	TRBV7-2	-	CASSLKGLELYGYTF	TGTGCCAGCAGCTTAAAGGGGCTAGAGCTCTATGGCTACACCTTC
-	TRBJ2-7	TRBV27	-	CASSLWFGTPSYEQYF	TGTGCCAGCAGTTTATGGTTTGGGACACCATCCTACGAGCAGTACTTC
-	TRBJ2-2	TRBV30	-	CAWSVTNNRVVAGELFF	TGTGCCTGGAGTGTCACCAATAACAGGGTGGTTGCCGGGGAGCTGTTTTTT
once	TRBJ1-2	TRBV6-4	TRBD1	CASSARDRVAYGYTF	TGTGCCAGCAGTGCCCGGGACAGGGTGGCCTATGGCTACACCTTC
-	TRBJ2-1	TRBV5-4	TRBD2	CASSPGGVAGGPYYNEQFF	TGTGCCAGCAGCCCGGGGGGGGTAGCGGGAGGGCCCTACTACAATGAGCAGTTCTTC
-	TRBJ2-5	TRBV7-3	-	CASSLMPVQLGGQLQETQYF	TGTGCCAGCAGCTTAATGCCTGTCCAGTTGGGCGGACAGCTTCAAGAGACCCAGTACTTC
-	TRBJ2-5	TRBV4-2	TRBD2	CASSQGSAGGRQETQYF	TGTGCCAGCAGCCAAGGTAGCGCGGGAGGGCGGCAAGAGACCCAGTACTTC
-	TRBJ2-1	TRBV7-9	-	CASSPQGWAGDNEQFF	TGTGCCAGCAGCCCCCAAGGGTGGGCCGGGGACAATGAGCAGTTCTTC
-	TRBJ1-3	TRBV6-1	-	CASSDHSWEFSGNTIYF	TGTGCCAGCAGTGATCATTCATGGGAGTTCTCTGGAAACACCATATATTTT
-	TRBJ2-7	TRBV19	TRBD2	CASNLPGGPHEQYF	TGTGCCAGTAATTTGCCGGGAGGGCCTCACGAGCAGTACTTC
-	TRBJ2-7	TRBV18	-	CASSPDTPGEQYF	TGTGCCAGCTCACCTGACACGCCGGGGGAGCAGTACTTC
-	TRBJ2-5	TRBV5-6	TRBD2	CASSLDREGTQYF	TGTGCCAGCAGCTTGGATAGGGAGGGGACCCAGTACTTC
-	TRBJ1-2	TRBV7-9	-	CASTGGDYGYTF	TGTGCCAGCACAGGAGGGGACTATGGCTACACCTTC
-	TRBJ1-2	TRBV2	-	CASRVQGQLPLYGYTF	TGTGCCAGCAGGGTACAGGGCCAACTACCCCTCTATGGCTACACCTTC
-	TRBJ2-3	TRBV11-2	-	CASSSSGLSTDTQYF	TGTGCCAGCAGTTCCTCCGGACTAAGTACAGATACGCAGTATTTT
-	TRBJ1-6	TRBV4-3	-	CASSQDPRGAGVNSPLHF	TGCGCCAGCAGCCAAGATCCGCGGGGGGCTGGGGTTAATTCACCCCTCCACTTT
-	TRBJ2-5	TRBV2	-	CASSELTGEVQETQYF	TGTGCCAGCAGTGAACTTACAGGGGAGGTCCAAGAGACCCAGTACTTC
-	TRBJ1-1	TRBV19	-	CASSQQMNTEAFF	TGTGCCAGTAGTCAACAGATGAACACTGAAGCTTTCTTT